Listed here are 7 T cell receptor beta chains from one sample, sequenced in a study of blood T cell repertoires in COVID-19. Only in-frame clones appear in the TCRdb table, and some are missing; sequencing was by immunoSEQ multiplex PCR. Of roughly 100,000 clones in the sample, about 91% were seen once. The sample was peripheral blood. The receptors were gathered from a man aged 18 to 29 with acute or convalescent COVID-19.

The chain recombines TRBV5-1 with TRBJ1-3; weak D call: TRBD1 (5 bases). Trimming removed 0 bases from V and 7 bases from J, with 5 bases in between. Germline V gene data show CDR1 as SGHRS and CDR2 as YFSETQ. The CDR3 is 12 residues long. The CDR3 reads CASSLEGNTIYF. CDR3 nucleotides: TGCGCCAGCAGCTTGGAGGGGAACACCATATATTTT. Full variable domain (outside the CDR3, taken from reference TRBV5-1 and TRBJ1-3): KAGVTQTPRYLIKTRGQQVTLSCSPISGHRSVSWYQQTPGQGLQFLFEYFSETQRNKGNFPGRFSGRQFSNSRSEMNVSTLELGDSALYLCASSLEGNTIYFGEGSWLTVV.

CDR3 amino acids: CASSSSFNSYNEQFF. The CDR3 DNA reads TGTGCCAGCAGTTCCTCTTTTAACTCCTACAATGAGCAGTTCTTC. V is TRBV27 and J is TRBJ2-1; D gene ambiguous. This CDR3 is 15 amino acids long. Germline V lookup: CDR1 MNHEY, CDR2 SMNVEV (reference sequence). V lost 4 bases and J lost 0, with 10 bases in between.

This chain uses TRBV9 with TRBJ1-6; 8 bases are a match to TRBD1. Trimming at V came to 3 bases and at J to 10 bases, leaving 9 bases not matched to a gene. The CDR3 loop spans 15 amino acids. Germline CDR1 and CDR2: SGDLS and YYNGEE. The DNA of the CDR3 is TGTGCCAGCAGCGCTGGACAGGGAGATAGCTCACCCCTCCACTTT. Encoded protein: CASSAGQGDSSPLHF.

The chain links TRBV27 to TRBJ1-1, with 9 bases that match TRBD1. Losses at the gene ends were 4 bases for V and 7 bases for J; bases not matched to a gene: 16. Germline loops: CDR1 MNHEY, CDR2 SMNVEV (reference sequence). The CDR3 has 17 residues. CDR3 coding DNA: TGTGCCAGCAGTTCCCTTGCGGACAGGGGAAAAAGGGGTGAAGCTTTCTTT. Its translation is CASSSLADRGKRGEAFF.

The rearrangement joins TRBV3-1 (or the pseudogene TRBV3-2) to TRBJ2-1; TRBD2 matches 13 bases. The CDR3 totals 14 residues. V lost 6 bases to trimming and J lost 9 bases; unmatched junction nucleotides: 5. Germline CDR1 reads LGHDT; CDR2 reads YNNKEL (reference sequence). As DNA, the CDR3 is TGTGCCAGCAGTCCTAGACTAGCGGGAGGTGAGCAGTTCTTC. Amino acid sequence: CASSPRLAGGEQFF.

The CDR3: CASSVAPDTEAFF. The CDR3 DNA reads TGTGCCAGCAGCGTAGCCCCGGACACTGAAGCTTTCTTT. The rearrangement uses TRBV9 and TRBJ1-1, with D unclear. CDR3 length: 13 amino acids. The germline V gene has CDR1 SGDLS and CDR2 YYNGEE. The V gene lost 0 bases and the J gene lost 3 bases, with 6 bases spanning the gap.

The J gene is TRBJ2-5, the V gene TRBV27; 8 nucleotides line up with TRBD1. This CDR3 contains 16 residues. Germline V gives CDR1 MNHEY, CDR2 SMNVEV (reference sequence). V shed 5 bases and J 0 bases; nucleotides not matched to a gene: 8. Written as DNA, the CDR3 is TGTGCCAGCAGTACTAGAAACAGGGGGGACCAAGAGACCCAGTACTTC. Translated: CASSTRNRGDQETQYF.